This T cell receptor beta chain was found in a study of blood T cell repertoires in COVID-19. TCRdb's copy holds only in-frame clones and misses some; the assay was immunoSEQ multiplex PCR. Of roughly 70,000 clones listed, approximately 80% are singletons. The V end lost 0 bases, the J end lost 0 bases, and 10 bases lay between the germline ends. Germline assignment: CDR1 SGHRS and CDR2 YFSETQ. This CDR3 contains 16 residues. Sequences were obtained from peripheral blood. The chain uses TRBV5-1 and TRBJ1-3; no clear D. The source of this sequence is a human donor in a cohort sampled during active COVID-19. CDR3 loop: CASSLVGRFSGNTIYF. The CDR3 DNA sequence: TGCGCCAGCAGCTTGGTTGGCAGGTTCTCTGGAAACACCATATATTTT.